The T cell receptor beta chain under discussion was sequenced for a study of Ad26.COV2.S vaccination and SARS-CoV-2 variants. Findings of the study overall: Measurements of TCR breadth and depth may have given underestimates of the total T cell responses.

TCRdb keeps only in-frame clones here, not all; method: immunoSEQ multiplex PCR. The profile shows some 270,000 clones, around 88% of them singletons. The treatment denotes: some 19 received Ad26.COV2.S at low or high dose, single or two shots; 5 received placebo; per-sample allocation not given. The study sampled participants on day 63 after the first vaccine or placebo injection. Cohort 1b enrolled adults aged 18-55 years in Boston. To note about this clone: Its antigen is not known.

Germline CDR1 reads SGHNT; CDR2 reads YENEEA. CDR3 length: 12 residues. The V gene lost 3 bases and the J gene lost 9 bases, with 9 bases spanning the gap. The sample in question was peripheral blood, obtained in a trial of Ad26.COV2.S vaccine versus placebo. The rearrangement joins TRBV11-3 to TRBJ2-1, with D perhaps TRBD2 (6 bases). The sequence was obtained from a person aged 18-60 years who received the Ad26.COV2.S COVID-19 vaccine or a placebo. CDR3 amino acids: CASSFRGGEQFF. CDR3 in DNA: TGTGCCAGCAGCTTCCGGGGAGGTGAGCAGTTCTTC.